Shown below are 3 T cell receptor beta chains from a single sample sequenced in a study of T cell repertoires in cytomegalovirus infection. For these receptors, no antigen is known. Using its own MiXCR run on the reads, TCRdb lists one record per CDR3 protein. The data show about 830,000 distinct CDR3 sequences, with around a third seen just once and over 10% held by the top ten. Source: cultured CD8+ T cells from PBMCs, taken from culture after CMV antigen stimulation. These receptors were obtained from a human donor in good health (CMV status not recorded). Some clones in this sample may be carry-over from other donors' samples.

This chain uses TRBV4-1 with TRBJ2-3; 8 bases align to TRBD2. This CDR3 spans 19 amino acids. The V and J ends lost 4 bases and 8 bases, in that order; junction bases with no gene match: 23. Germline CDR1 and CDR2: MGHRA and YSYEKL. The CDR3 DNA is TGCGCCAGCAGCCTCCACCACCCGCCGGACGGGGGGGCCGAAAGTACGCAGTATTTT. Amino acid sequence: CASSLHHPPDGGAESTQYF.

The chain employs TRBV3-1 and TRBJ2-2; D is unclear. V was trimmed by 1 base and J by 1 base, leaving 10 bases between them. The CDR3 covers 16 residues. Germline assignment: CDR1 LGHDT and CDR2 YNNKEL (reference sequence). Here the CDR3 reads CASSQARSMNTGELFF. The CDR3 nucleotides read TGTGCCAGCAGCCAAGCGCGATCTATGAACACCGGGGAGCTGTTTTTT.

This chain connects TRBV7-3 to TRBJ2-1; D may be TRBD2 (6 bases). V lost 5 bases and J 3 bases, leaving 14 bases between the germline ends. The germline gives CDR1 SGHTA, CDR2 FQGTGA. The CDR3 extends over 15 amino acids. The CDR3 sequence: CASSTGTSFYNEQFF. CDR3 sequence (DNA): TGTGCCAGCAGCACCGGGACTTCCTTCTACAATGAGCAGTTCTTC.